This passage covers 29 T cell receptor beta chains from one sample sequenced in a study of blood T cell repertoires in COVID-19. Profiled with immunoSEQ multiplex PCR; TCRdb holds only in-frame clones, not every one. This sample yields about 260,000 clones, of which approximately 86% are seen a single time; roughly 8% belongs to the top ten. The sample consisted of peripheral blood. These receptors were collected from a man aged 40-55 years with active or convalescent COVID-19.

The table lists this clone with a few counts. The V and J genes are TRBV19 and TRBJ1-1; 11 bases line up with TRBD1. Unmatched junction bases numbered 3, after V lost 5 bases and J lost 1 base. This CDR3 spans 15 amino acids. Germline V gives CDR1 LNHDA, CDR2 SQIVND (reference sequence). CDR3 protein: CASSEGQGANTEAFF. The CDR3 bases are TGTGCCAGTAGTGAAGGACAGGGGGCGAACACTGAAGCTTTCTTT.

This clone was observed a few times. This rearrangement joins TRBV5-1 to TRBJ2-1; 7 nucleotides line up with TRBD1. This CDR3 region has 14 residues. The V segment lost 3 bases and the J segment 3 bases; nucleotides outside the gene matches: 3. The germline gives CDR1 SGHRS, CDR2 YFSETQ. The CDR3 coding sequence is TGCGCCAGCAGCTCCGGGACAGACTACAATGAGCAGTTCTTC. This encodes CASSSGTDYNEQFF.

This chain uses TRBV10-3 with TRBJ1-1; 7 bases agree with TRBD1. Germline V gene lookup returns CDR1 ENHRY and CDR2 SYGVKD. This CDR3 contains 13 residues. Germline trimming cut 4 bases from V and 3 bases from J; bases unmatched to any gene: 2. DNA for the CDR3: TGTGCCATCAGTGGACAGGGAGACACTGAAGCTTTCTTT. It yields the protein CAISGQGDTEAFF.

This chain uses TRBV4-1 with TRBJ2-1; TRBD1 might be the D (5 bases). There are 15 residues in the CDR3. Germline V lookup: CDR1 MGHRA, CDR2 YSYEKL. V was trimmed by 1 base and J by 7 bases, leaving 14 bases between them. The CDR3 loop is CASSQGQPLSNEQFF. The CDR3 bases are TGCGCCAGCAGCCAAGGACAGCCTCTCTCGAATGAGCAGTTCTTC.

The chain joins TRBV5-4 to TRBJ1-2; TRBD1 matches 7 bases. This CDR3 is 13 amino acids long. Trimming at V came to 2 bases and at J to 5 bases, leaving 3 bases not matched to a gene. CDR1 and CDR2 (germline): SGHNT, YYREEE (reference sequence). The CDR3 protein is CASSLDRVYGYTF. The CDR3 DNA is TGTGCCAGCAGCTTAGACAGGGTGTATGGCTACACCTTC.

The sample holds one count of this clone. The V and J genes are TRBV11-3 and TRBJ2-2; 8 nucleotides match TRBD2. The CDR3 length is 15 residues. J was trimmed by 7 bases and V by 2 bases; bases with no gene match: 6. Germline loops: CDR1 SGHNT, CDR2 YENEEA. This CDR3 reads CASSLPAGGGGELFF. As DNA, the CDR3 is TGTGCCAGCAGCTTACCCGCGGGAGGCGGCGGGGAGCTGTTTTTT.

The rearrangement uses TRBV14 and TRBJ1-6, with TRBD1 identical over 7 bases. The CDR3 loop spans 15 amino acids. V gave up 5 bases and J gave up 5 bases; unmatched junction bases: 6. Per the germline V gene, CDR1 is SGHDN and CDR2 is FVKESK. Written as DNA, the CDR3 is TGTGCCAGCAGCGCAAGACAGGGTAATAATTCACCCCTCCACTTT. Its translation is CASSARQGNNSPLHF.

The chain recombines TRBV11-2 with TRBJ2-1, with D possibly matching TRBD1 (6 bases). The V gene lost 4 bases and the J gene lost 10 bases, with 11 bases spanning the gap. There are 12 residues in the CDR3. CDR1 and CDR2 from the germline V gene are SGHAT and FQNNGV. The CDR3 DNA reads as TGTGCCAGCAGCTCAACGGGACACGAGCAGTTCTTC. It encodes CASSSTGHEQFF.

The V call is TRBV6-6, the J call TRBJ2-3; TRBD2 aligns across 13 bases. Germline-derived CDR1 and CDR2 are MNHNY and SVGAGI (reference sequence). J was trimmed by 7 bases and V by 6 bases; bases with no gene match: 7. This CDR3 has 15 amino acids. CDR3 sequence (DNA): TGTGCCAGCAGAGAGACTAGCGGGGGGAAAAATACGCAGTATTTT. Protein sequence: CASRETSGGKNTQYF.

The chain recombines TRBV18 with TRBJ1-2; possibly TRBD1 for D (5 bases). CDR1 KGHSH and CDR2 LQKENI come from the germline V gene. The CDR3 consists of 15 residues. V lost 0 bases and J 2 bases, leaving 10 bases between the germline ends. The CDR3 DNA sequence: TGTGCCAGCTCACCACCGGCAGGGATCAACTATGGCTACACCTTC. It is translated as CASSPPAGINYGYTF.

The CDR3 reads CAWTSGGWTTDTQYF. CDR3 DNA: TGTGCCTGGACTAGCGGGGGATGGACCACAGATACGCAGTATTTT. The V and J genes are TRBV30 and TRBJ2-3; 10 positions match TRBD2. CDR3 length: 15 amino acids. Trimming removed 4 bases from V and 2 bases from J; junction bases left unmatched: 6. Germline CDR1 GTSNPN, CDR2 SVGIG (reference sequence). The variable domain in full, completed from reference TRBV30 and TRBJ2-3, reads SQTIHQWPATLVQPVGSPLSLECTVEGTSNPNLYWYRQAAGRGLQLLFYSVGIGQISSEVPQNLSASRPQDRQFILSSKKLLLSDSGFYLCAWTSGGWTTDTQYFGPGTRLTVL.

The rearrangement links TRBV5-1 to TRBJ2-1, with 13 bases fitting TRBD2. The CDR3 is 15 amino acids. Trimming removed 4 bases from V and 7 bases from J; junction bases left unmatched: 5. The V gene's germline CDR1 is SGHRS and CDR2 YFSETQ. The CDR3 protein is CASSPGTSGANEQFF. The CDR3 nucleotides read TGCGCCAGCAGCCCGGGGACTAGCGGGGCGAATGAGCAGTTCTTC.

This clone has only one observation. The genes are TRBV18 and TRBJ2-7, with a weak D call TRBD1 (5 bases). The CDR3 runs 15 residues. The germline V and J ends were trimmed by 0 bases and 6 bases, with 15 bases remaining between them. Per the germline V gene, CDR1 is KGHSH and CDR2 is LQKENI. CDR3 amino acids: CASSPPGRVRGEQYF. The DNA for the CDR3 is TGTGCCAGCTCACCACCCGGCAGGGTCAGAGGCGAGCAGTACTTC.

This chain uses TRBV9 with TRBJ2-1; 7 bases map to TRBD2. CDR3 length: 13 residues. Germline trimming cut 1 base from V and 12 bases from J; bases unmatched to any gene: 7. Germline-derived CDR1 and CDR2 are SGDLS and YYNGEE. The CDR3 coding sequence is TGTGCCAGCAGCGTATCCGGGCGGGAGTTGCAGTTCTTC. Translation gives CASSVSGRELQFF. The full variable domain, its missing parts supplied by reference TRBV9 and TRBJ2-1, is DSGVTQTPKHLITATGQRVTLRCSPRSGDLSVYWYQQSLDQGLQFLIQYYNGEERAKGNILERFSAQQFPDLHSELNLSSLELGDSALYFCASSVSGRELQFFGPGTRLTVL.

The chain links TRBV5-4 to TRBJ2-3, with 8 nucleotides matching TRBD2. The length of the CDR3 is 17 residues. Germline trimming cut 6 bases from V and 2 bases from J; bases unmatched to any gene: 14. CDR1 SGHNT and CDR2 YYREEE come from the germline V gene (reference sequence). CDR3 sequence (DNA): TGTGCCAGCACCCTACGGCTCGCGGGAGGTTTCACAGATACGCAGTATTTT. Its protein is CASTLRLAGGFTDTQYF.

The J gene is TRBJ2-3, the V gene TRBV6-4, with 12 bases lining up with TRBD2. J gave up 7 bases and V 6 bases, and 5 bases lay outside the gene matches. This CDR3 has 14 residues. Germline CDR1 and CDR2: MRHNA and SNTAGT. The DNA of the CDR3 is TGTGCCAGCAGCAGGACTAGCGGGGTACATACGCAGTATTTT. It specifies CASSRTSGVHTQYF.

The chain links TRBV7-2 to TRBJ1-2; tentative D call: TRBD1 (5 bases). V was clipped by 5 bases and J by 0 bases, with 10 bases between them. Germline V gene data show CDR1 as SGHTA and CDR2 as FQGNSA. CDR3 length: 14 amino acids. CDR3 protein: CASSPRTPNYGYTF. DNA for the CDR3: TGTGCCAGCAGCCCCCGGACACCTAACTATGGCTACACCTTC.

The chain has TRBV27 and TRBJ1-2, with a weak D call TRBD1 (5 bases). This CDR3 has 12 amino acids. The germline V and J ends were trimmed by 4 bases and 8 bases, with 11 bases remaining between them. From germline, CDR1 is MNHEY and CDR2 SMNVEV (reference sequence). The CDR3 spells CASSYKGLGYTF. CDR3 nucleotides: TGTGCCAGCAGTTACAAGGGGTTGGGCTACACCTTC.

This clone was recorded only once. The CDR3 region is CASSGAAGEKLFF. CDR3 DNA: TGTGCCAGTTCAGGGGCGGCAGGTGAAAAACTGTTTTTT. The chain has TRBV6-5 and TRBJ1-4; perhaps TRBD1 as D (6 bases). Trimming cost V 9 bases and J 7 bases, with 15 bases left between them. There are 13 residues in the CDR3. The V gene's germline CDR1 is MNHEY and CDR2 SVGAGI.

The chain combines TRBV4-2 with TRBJ1-2, with TRBD1 as a possible D gene (5 bases). Germline CDR1 is LGHNA and CDR2 is YNFKEQ. The germline V and J ends were trimmed by 0 bases and 8 bases, with 16 bases remaining between them. The CDR3 loop spans 15 amino acids. CDR3 in amino acids: CASSQDAGRPRGYTF. The CDR3 DNA is TGTGCCAGCAGCCAAGACGCGGGGCGTCCTAGGGGCTACACCTTC.

CDR3 sequence: CASGLALLPAAPSTDTQYF. In DNA, the CDR3 is TGTGCTAGTGGTTTGGCTTTGCTGCCTGCGGCACCAAGCACAGATACGCAGTATTTT. The chain employs TRBV12-5 and TRBJ2-3, with D hard to call. The germline CDR1 and CDR2 sequences are LGHNT and FRNRAP. Trimming shortened V by 1 base and J by 0 bases, and 20 bases separated the two germline ends. This CDR3 contains 19 residues.

The chain couples TRBV14 to TRBJ1-2, with 7 bases lining up with TRBD1. CDR3 size: 13 residues. Germline V gives CDR1 SGHDN, CDR2 FVKESK. The V and J ends lost 4 bases and 3 bases, in that order; junction bases with no gene match: 2. The CDR3 sequence is CASSRDRDYGYTF. CDR3 DNA sequence: TGTGCCAGCAGCCGGGACAGAGACTATGGCTACACCTTC.

The chain joins TRBV9 to TRBJ2-7; 10 nucleotides align to TRBD1. CDR1 is SGDLS, CDR2 YYNGEE, per germline. V shed 4 bases and J 12 bases; nucleotides not matched to a gene: 10. CDR3 length equals 13 residues. CDR3 DNA sequence: TGTGCCAGCAGCCCGCAAGGACAGGGGGGAGCGTACTTC. Amino acid sequence: CASSPQGQGGAYF.

The rearrangement uses TRBV10-2 and TRBJ2-1, with 12 positions matching TRBD2. The CDR3 runs to 13 residues. With 9 bases clipped from V and 7 bases from J, the junction kept 4 bases outside the gene matches. The germline CDR1 and CDR2 sequences are WSHSY and SAAADI. CDR3 bases: TGCGCCAGTACCGGGACTAGCGGGAATGAGCAGTTCTTC. Its protein product is CASTGTSGNEQFF.

V is TRBV5-4 and J is TRBJ2-5, with TRBD2 matching over 16 bases. Trimming removed 9 bases from V and 4 bases from J; junction bases left unmatched: 12. The germline V gene encodes CDR1 SGHNT and CDR2 YYREEE (reference sequence). The CDR3 sequence is 17 residues long. CDR3 in amino acids: CATREGLAGGLGETQYF. The CDR3, as DNA: TGTGCCACCAGAGAGGGACTAGCGGGGGGGCTGGGAGAGACCCAGTACTTC. Combining the CDR3 with reference TRBV5-4 and TRBJ2-5 gives the whole variable domain ETGVTQSPTHLIKTRGQQVTLRCSSQSGHNTVSWYQQALGQGPQFIFQYYREEENGRGNFPPRFSGLQFPNYSSELNVNALELDDSALYLCATREGLAGGLGETQYFGPGTRLLVL.

The V gene is TRBV14, the J gene TRBJ1-1, with D perhaps TRBD1 (5 bases). The CDR3 is 15 amino acids. CDR1 SGHDN and CDR2 FVKESK come from the germline V gene. Trimming shortened V by 1 base and J by 7 bases, and 16 bases separated the two germline ends. The CDR3 loop is CASSQAGGRGFEAFF. In DNA form, the CDR3 reads TGTGCCAGCAGCCAAGCCGGGGGTAGGGGTTTTGAAGCTTTCTTT. Combining the CDR3 with reference TRBV14 and TRBJ1-1 gives the whole variable domain EAGVTQFPSHSVIEKGQTVTLRCDPISGHDNLYWYRRVMGKEIKFLLHFVKESKQDESGMPNNRFLAERTGGTYSTLKVQPAELEDSGVYFCASSQAGGRGFEAFFGQGTRLTVV.

The gene calls are TRBV4-1 and TRBJ2-1, with 14 bases that match TRBD2. V shed 0 bases, J shed 5 bases, and the junction held 6 bases outside the gene matches. This CDR3 spans 18 amino acids. In germline, CDR1 is MGHRA, CDR2 YSYEKL. The CDR3 reads CASSQEGPGLAGDNEQFF. In nucleotides, the CDR3 is TGCGCCAGCAGCCAAGAGGGCCCGGGACTAGCGGGAGACAATGAGCAGTTCTTC.

The chain carries TRBV19 and TRBJ1-4; 9 nucleotides line up with TRBD1. Trimming removed 8 bases from V and 5 bases from J; junction bases left unmatched: 3. CDR1 LNHDA and CDR2 SQIVND come from the germline V gene (reference sequence). CDR3 size: 13 residues. CDR3: CASGTGLNEKLFF. CDR3 sequence (DNA): TGTGCCAGTGGGACAGGGCTAAATGAAAAACTGTTTTTT.

The rearrangement uses TRBV5-4 and TRBJ2-5; 8 nucleotides agree with TRBD1. The V and J ends lost 4 bases and 1 base, in that order; junction bases with no gene match: 9. Germline V lookup: CDR1 SGHNT, CDR2 YYREEE (reference sequence). The length of the CDR3 is 16 residues. The CDR3, as DNA: TGTGCCAGCAGCCTTAGGACAGGGAAAACCCAAGAGACCCAGTACTTC. Translating it yields CASSLRTGKTQETQYF.